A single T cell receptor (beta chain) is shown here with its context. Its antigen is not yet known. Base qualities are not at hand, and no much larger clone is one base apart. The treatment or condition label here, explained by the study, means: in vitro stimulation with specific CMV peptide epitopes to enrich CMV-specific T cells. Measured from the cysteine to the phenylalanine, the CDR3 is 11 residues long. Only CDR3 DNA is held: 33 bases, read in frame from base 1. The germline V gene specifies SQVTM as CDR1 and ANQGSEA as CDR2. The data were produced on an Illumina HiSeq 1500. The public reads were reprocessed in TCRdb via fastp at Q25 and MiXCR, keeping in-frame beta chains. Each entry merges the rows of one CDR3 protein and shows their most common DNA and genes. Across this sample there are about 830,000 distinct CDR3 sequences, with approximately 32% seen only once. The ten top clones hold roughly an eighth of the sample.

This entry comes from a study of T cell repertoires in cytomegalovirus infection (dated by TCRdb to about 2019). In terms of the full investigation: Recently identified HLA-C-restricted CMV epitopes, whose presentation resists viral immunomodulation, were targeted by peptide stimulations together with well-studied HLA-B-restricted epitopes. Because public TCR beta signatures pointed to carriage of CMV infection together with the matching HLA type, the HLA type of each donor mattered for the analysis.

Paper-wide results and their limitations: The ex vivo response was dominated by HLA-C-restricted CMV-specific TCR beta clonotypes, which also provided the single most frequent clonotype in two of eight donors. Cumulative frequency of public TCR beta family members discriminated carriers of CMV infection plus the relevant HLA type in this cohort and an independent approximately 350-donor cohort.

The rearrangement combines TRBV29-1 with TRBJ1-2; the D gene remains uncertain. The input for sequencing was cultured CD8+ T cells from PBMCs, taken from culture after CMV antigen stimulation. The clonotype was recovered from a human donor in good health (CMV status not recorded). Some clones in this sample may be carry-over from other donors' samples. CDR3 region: CAMHTNYGYTF. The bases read TGCGCGATGCACACAAACTATGGCTACACCTTC.